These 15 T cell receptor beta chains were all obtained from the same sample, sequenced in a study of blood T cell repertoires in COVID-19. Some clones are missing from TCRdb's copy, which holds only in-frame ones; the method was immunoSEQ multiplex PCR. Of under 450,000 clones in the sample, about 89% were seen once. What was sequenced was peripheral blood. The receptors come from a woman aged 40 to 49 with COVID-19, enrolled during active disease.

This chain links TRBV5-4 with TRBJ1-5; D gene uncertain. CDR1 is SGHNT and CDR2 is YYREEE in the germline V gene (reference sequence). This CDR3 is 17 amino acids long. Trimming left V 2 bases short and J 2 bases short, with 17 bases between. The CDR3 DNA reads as TGTGCCAGCAGCTTTTCACTCGGGGTGGATGGCAATCAGCCCCAGCATTTT. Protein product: CASSFSLGVDGNQPQHF. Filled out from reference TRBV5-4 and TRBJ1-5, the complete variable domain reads ETGVTQSPTHLIKTRGQQVTLRCSSQSGHNTVSWYQQALGQGPQFIFQYYREEENGRGNFPPRFSGLQFPNYSSELNVNALELDDSALYLCASSFSLGVDGNQPQHFGDGTRLSIL.

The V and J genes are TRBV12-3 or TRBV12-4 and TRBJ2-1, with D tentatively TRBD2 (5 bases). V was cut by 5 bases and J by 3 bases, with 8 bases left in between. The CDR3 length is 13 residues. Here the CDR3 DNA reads TGTGCCAGCAGTCCGGGAAACTACAATGAGCAGTTCTTC. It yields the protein CASSPGNYNEQFF.

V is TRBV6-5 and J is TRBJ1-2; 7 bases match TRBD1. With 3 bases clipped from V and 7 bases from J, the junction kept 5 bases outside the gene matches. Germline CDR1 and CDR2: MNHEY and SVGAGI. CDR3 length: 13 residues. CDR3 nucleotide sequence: TGTGCCAGCAGTTATGACAGGGTGGGTGGCTACACCTTC. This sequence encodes CASSYDRVGGYTF.

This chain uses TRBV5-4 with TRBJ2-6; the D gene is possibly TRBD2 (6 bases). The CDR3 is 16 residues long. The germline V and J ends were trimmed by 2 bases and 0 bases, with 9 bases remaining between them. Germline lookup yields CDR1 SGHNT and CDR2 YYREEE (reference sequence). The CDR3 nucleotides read TGTGCCAGCAGCTTCGGAGGGAACTCTGGGGCCAACGTCCTGACTTTC. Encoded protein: CASSFGGNSGANVLTF.

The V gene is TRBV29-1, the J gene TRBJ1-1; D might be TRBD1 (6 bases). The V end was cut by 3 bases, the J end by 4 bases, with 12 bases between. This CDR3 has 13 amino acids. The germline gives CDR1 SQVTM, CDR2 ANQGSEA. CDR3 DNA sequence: TGCAGCGTTGAGGGGGCGCAGGGCACTGAAGCTTTCTTT. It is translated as CSVEGAQGTEAFF.

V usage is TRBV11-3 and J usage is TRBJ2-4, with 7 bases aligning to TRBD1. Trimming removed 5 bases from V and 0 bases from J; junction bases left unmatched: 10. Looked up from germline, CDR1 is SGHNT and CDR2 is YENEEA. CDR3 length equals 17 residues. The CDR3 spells CASSPLTGSVAKNIQYF. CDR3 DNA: TGTGCCAGCAGCCCCCTGACAGGGTCCGTAGCCAAAAACATTCAGTACTTC.

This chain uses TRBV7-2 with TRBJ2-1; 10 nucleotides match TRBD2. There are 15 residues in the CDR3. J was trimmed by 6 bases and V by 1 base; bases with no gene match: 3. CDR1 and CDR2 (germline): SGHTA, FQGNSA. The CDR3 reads CASSLESGGANEQFF. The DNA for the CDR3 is TGTGCCAGCAGCTTAGAAAGCGGGGGGGCCAATGAGCAGTTCTTC.

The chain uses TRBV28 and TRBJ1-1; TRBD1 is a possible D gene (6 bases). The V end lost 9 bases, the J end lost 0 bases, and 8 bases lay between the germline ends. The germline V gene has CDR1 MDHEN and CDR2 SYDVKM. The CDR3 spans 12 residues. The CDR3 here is CASDRLNTEAFF. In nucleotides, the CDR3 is TGTGCCAGTGACAGGCTGAACACTGAAGCTTTCTTT. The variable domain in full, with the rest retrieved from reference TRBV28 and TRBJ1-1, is DVKVTQSSRYLVKRTGEKVFLECVQDMDHENMFWYRQDPGLGLRLIYFSYDVKMKEKGDIPEGYSVSREKKERFSLILESASTNQTSMYLCASDRLNTEAFFGQGTRLTVV.

For the CDR3, the DNA is TGTGCCAGCACCCGGGGGGCCTTTGAGACCCAGTACTTC. It translates to CASTRGAFETQYF. This sequence joins TRBV5-4 and TRBJ2-5; D is possibly TRBD2 (7 bases). This CDR3 is built from 13 residues. Germline CDR1 reads SGHNT; CDR2 reads YYREEE (reference sequence). Deletions cut 6 bases from V and 5 bases from J, with 14 bases between.

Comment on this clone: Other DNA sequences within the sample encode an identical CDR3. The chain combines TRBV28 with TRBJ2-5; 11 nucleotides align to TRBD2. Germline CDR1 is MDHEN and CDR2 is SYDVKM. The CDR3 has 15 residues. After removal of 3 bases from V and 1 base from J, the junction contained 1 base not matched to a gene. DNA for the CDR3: TGTGCCAGCAGTTTCCTAGCGGGGGGCCAAGAGACCCAGTACTTC. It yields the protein CASSFLAGGQETQYF. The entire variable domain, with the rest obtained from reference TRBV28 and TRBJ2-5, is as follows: DVKVTQSSRYLVKRTGEKVFLECVQDMDHENMFWYRQDPGLGLRLIYFSYDVKMKEKGDIPEGYSVSREKKERFSLILESASTNQTSMYLCASSFLAGGQETQYFGPGTRLLVL.

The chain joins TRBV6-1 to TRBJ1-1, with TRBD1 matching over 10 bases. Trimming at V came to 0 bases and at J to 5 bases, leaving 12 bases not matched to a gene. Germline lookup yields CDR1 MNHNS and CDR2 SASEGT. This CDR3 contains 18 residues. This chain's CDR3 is CASSEAPYRQGARTEAFF. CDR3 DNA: TGTGCCAGCAGTGAAGCCCCGTACCGACAGGGGGCGCGGACTGAAGCTTTCTTT.

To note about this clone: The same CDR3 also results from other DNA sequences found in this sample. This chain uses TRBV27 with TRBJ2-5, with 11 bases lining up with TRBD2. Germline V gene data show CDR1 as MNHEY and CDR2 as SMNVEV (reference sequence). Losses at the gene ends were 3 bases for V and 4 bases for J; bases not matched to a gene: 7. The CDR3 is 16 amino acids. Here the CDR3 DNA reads TGTGCCAGCAGTTTTGTAGCGGGAGGGCTCAGAGAGACCCAGTACTTC. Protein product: CASSFVAGGLRETQYF.

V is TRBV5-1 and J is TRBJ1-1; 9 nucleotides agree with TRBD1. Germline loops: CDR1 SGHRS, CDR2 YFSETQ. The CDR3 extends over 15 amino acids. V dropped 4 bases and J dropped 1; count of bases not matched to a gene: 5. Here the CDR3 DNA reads TGCGCCAGCAGCCTAGGGGACAGGGCGAACACTGAAGCTTTCTTT. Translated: CASSLGDRANTEAFF.

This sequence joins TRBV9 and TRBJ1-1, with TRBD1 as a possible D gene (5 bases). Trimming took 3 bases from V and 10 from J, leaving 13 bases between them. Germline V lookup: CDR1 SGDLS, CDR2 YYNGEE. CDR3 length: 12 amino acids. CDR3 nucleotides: TGTGCCAGCAGCGGAAGGGGTGGGCGAGCTTTCTTT. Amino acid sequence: CASSGRGGRAFF.

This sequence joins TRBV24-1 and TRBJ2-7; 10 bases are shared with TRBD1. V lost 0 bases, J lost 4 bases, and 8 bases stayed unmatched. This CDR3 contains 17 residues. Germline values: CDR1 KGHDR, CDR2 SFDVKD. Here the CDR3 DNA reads TGTGCCACCAGTGATTTGCAGGGACAGGGGCTAAAGTACGAGCAGTACTTC. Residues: CATSDLQGQGLKYEQYF.